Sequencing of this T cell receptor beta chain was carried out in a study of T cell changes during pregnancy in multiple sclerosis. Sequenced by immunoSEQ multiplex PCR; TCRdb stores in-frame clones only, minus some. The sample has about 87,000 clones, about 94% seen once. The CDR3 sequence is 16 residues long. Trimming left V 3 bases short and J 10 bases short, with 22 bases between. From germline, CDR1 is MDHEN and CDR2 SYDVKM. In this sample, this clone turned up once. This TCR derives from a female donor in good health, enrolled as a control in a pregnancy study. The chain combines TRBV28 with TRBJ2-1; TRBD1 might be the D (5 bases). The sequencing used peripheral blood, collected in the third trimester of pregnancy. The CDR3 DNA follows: TGTGCCAGCAGTTTTACCTCGGCGGACCCTACAGGCGAGCAGTTCTTC. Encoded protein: CASSFTSADPTGEQFF.